Below, one T cell receptor (beta chain) is given with its context. This clonotype was counted ten times or more. Its antigen specificity is not known. No much larger clone exists at a distance of one base, and base qualities are not known. The library was produced with multiplex PCR. Sequenced on an Illumina HiSeq 4000. CDR3 regions were amplified by Arm-PCR with iRepertoire HTBI primers to construct TCR beta libraries. Gel purification was performed on PCR products prior to sequencing. Processing in the source paper ran as follows. Across samples, about 63 TRBV and 15 or so TRBJ segments were identified and used for gene usage analysis of CDR3 amino acid clonotypes. Filtered high-quality paired reads were merged into contigs using COPE and FqMerger. BLAST was used to align contigs to IMGT TRBV, TRBD and TRBJ reference genes, and CDR3 was defined according to IMGT. Any clonotype with a frequency above 0.1% was counted as a highly expanded clone. Shannon entropy served as the measure of repertoire diversity, while the Gini coefficient captured V-J evenness. Clonotypes shared by more than one individual were considered public. Through fastp at Q25 and MiXCR, TCRdb rebuilt clones from the public reads, retaining in-frame beta chains. Duplicate CDR3 protein sequences are folded into a single record with the most common DNA and genes. The V and J calls, along with clone size, are taken from TCRdb and not from the paper's own processing. The sample contains 300,000 or so distinct CDR3 sequences, roughly 21% of them found a single time. The ten largest account for less than 30% of the sample.

The junction shows trimming of 1 base on V and 3 bases on J, and the gene matches do not reach 6 bases of it. In the germline V gene, CDR1 corresponds to MNHNS and CDR2 to SASEGT. The CDR3, cysteine through phenylalanine, is 15 amino acids long. Solely the CDR3 DNA is kept, with 45 bases framed from the first base. The entry originates in a study of regulatory T cells in long-lasting Graves disease (dated by TCRdb to about 2021). Regarding the research as a whole: To count as having persistent Graves' disease, a patient had to have received antithyroid drug treatment for over 5 years with TSH receptor autoantibodies remaining persistently positive. Patients with persistent Graves' disease were compared with patients with newly diagnosed Graves' disease using TCR sequencing and RNA sequencing of peripheral blood. The study was conducted in China and was registered as a clinical trial. Antithyroid drugs had been taken for approximately ten years on average by persistent Graves' disease patients in the clinical cohort. A total of 35 or so samples were covered by TCR sequencing, comprising some 13 persistent and roughly 20 newly diagnosed Graves' disease patients. The paper's findings and limits, for the study overall: Peripheral blood alone was examined, since thyroid tissue, which constituted the primary lesion, could not be accessed. The authors noted that the small sample size was a limitation that may lower accuracy. Compared with newly diagnosed patients, patients with persistent Graves' disease had lower TCR Shannon entropy and fewer highly expanded clones, which suggests clonal expansion. Persistent patients shared more public clonotypes among themselves (around 3,000) than newly diagnosed patients did (roughly 920). Only the TCR beta chain was sequenced and analyzed. Preferential use of TRBV28, TRBJ1-2 and TRBJ2-5 was observed in persistent disease, whereas TRBV20-1 and TRBJ2-1 were favored in newly diagnosed disease.

In light of the paper, this sample's time point label describes: persistent/refractory GD, antithyroid drugs over 5 years with positive TRAb. RNA was extracted from PBMCs in TRIzol for both TCR sequencing and RNA sequencing. The diagnosis of Graves' disease followed American Thyroid Association guidelines. Recruitment of patients was carried out at an endocrinology department in Xi'an, China. From each patient, around 8.3 milliliters of peripheral blood was collected into an EDTA anticoagulant tube. Ficoll Paque Plus density gradient separation was used to isolate PBMCs, and no further T cell sorting was done. RNA quality was checked with an Agilent 2100 Bioanalyzer and agarose gel, and concentration with a NanoDrop 2000.

This receptor was obtained from a female donor with Graves disease. The rearranged segments are TRBV6-1 and TRBJ2-7, with 7 central nucleotides matching TRBD1. The specimen comprised peripheral blood mononuclear cells (PBMCs), sampled when the disease was refractory, from a patient treated with antithyroid drugs. The DNA reads TGTGCCAGCAGTGAAGAACGTAGGGGGCTCTACGAGCAGTACTTC. Protein translation: CASSEERRGLYEQYF.